The entry below describes one T cell receptor (beta chain). This entry is derived from a study of OX40 agonist ivuxolimab in advanced cancers. The wider study: Across the patients, intravenous ivuxolimab was delivered every 2 weeks at 0.01 to 10 mg/kg.

Profiling relied on immunoSEQ multiplex PCR, and the TCRdb table lists in-frame clones only, not all of them. Of 30,000 to 40,000 clones in the sample, roughly 84% were seen once. The CDR3 spans 14 residues. V was clipped by 5 bases and J by 7 bases; unmatched bases: 9. Germline lookup yields CDR1 WSHSY and CDR2 SAAADI. The source material was CD4+ or CD8+ T cells sorted from blood, sampled in a trial of the OX40 agonist ivuxolimab. This clonotype was obtained from an adult with an advanced solid tumor such as melanoma, head and neck, liver or kidney cancer. J is TRBJ1-2 and V is TRBV10-2; the match to TRBD1 covers 8 bases. CDR3 coding DNA: TGCGCCAGCAGTCCAAACCCAGGGGGCTTTGGCTACACCTTC. This encodes CASSPNPGGFGYTF.